This T cell receptor (beta chain) was documented in a study of blood T cell repertoires in COVID-19. Per germline, CDR1 MNHEY and CDR2 SVGAGI. V gave up 0 bases and J gave up 4 bases; unmatched junction bases: 2. The CDR3 has 15 amino acids. TCRdb keeps only in-frame clones here, not all; method: immunoSEQ multiplex PCR. The sample holds around 300,000 clones, more than 75% seen once. This chain joins TRBV6-5 and TRBJ1-3; 8 bases align to TRBD1. Material: peripheral blood. The clonotype comes from a man in his forties or fifties with active or convalescent COVID-19. This CDR3 is CASSYSTGVGNTIYF. CDR3 coding DNA: TGTGCCAGCAGTTACTCGACAGGGGTCGGAAACACCATATATTTT.